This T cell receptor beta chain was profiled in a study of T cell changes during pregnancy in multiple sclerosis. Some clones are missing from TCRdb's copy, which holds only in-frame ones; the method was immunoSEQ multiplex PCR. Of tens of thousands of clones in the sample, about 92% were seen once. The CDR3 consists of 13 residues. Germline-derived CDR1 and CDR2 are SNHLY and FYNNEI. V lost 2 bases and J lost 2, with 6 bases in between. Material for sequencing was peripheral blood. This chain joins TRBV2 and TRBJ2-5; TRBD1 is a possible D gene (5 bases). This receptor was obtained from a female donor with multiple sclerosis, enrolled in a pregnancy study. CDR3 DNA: TGTGCCAGCAGTGAAAGGGGACAAGAGACCCAGTACTTC. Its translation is CASSERGQETQYF.